Listed below are T cell receptor beta chains from one sample, sequenced in a study of PD-L1 blockade in urothelial cancer. TCRdb keeps only in-frame clones here, not all; method: immunoSEQ multiplex PCR. The profile covers 100,000 or so clones, with over 80% appearing a single time and approximately 1% taken by the ten largest. Sequencing used PBMCs, obtained around atezolizumab (anti-PD-L1) treatment. These receptors all stem from a woman older than 75 with urothelial cancer. Each CDR3 is given with its conserved first and last residue. Each record gives: clone size, V gene, D gene, J gene, CDR3 protein, CDR3 DNA. The D gene is left open where the match is weak. Size values are once, few and many counts, or a class for expanded clones, and some rows have none.

>-|TRBV6-5|-|TRBJ1-5
CASSYGFGQPQHF
TGTGCCAGCAGTTACGGGTTCGGGCAGCCCCAGCATTTT
>once|TRBV27|-|TRBJ2-7
CASSLQFRDYEQYF
TGTGCCAGCAGTTTACAATTCCGGGACTACGAGCAGTACTTC
>-|TRBV7-9|-|TRBJ1-4
CASSHGTWDAKLFF
TGTGCCAGCAGCCACGGGACTTGGGATGCGAAACTGTTTTTT
>-|TRBV29-1|TRBD1|TRBJ2-1
CSHKLGTDYNEQFF
TGCAGCCACAAGCTAGGGACAGATTACAATGAGCAGTTCTTC
>-|TRBV25-1|-|TRBJ1-3
CASSEYGPGNTIYF
TGTGCCAGCAGTGAATATGGTCCCGGGAACACCATATATTTT
>-|TRBV5-1|TRBD2|TRBJ2-7
CASSLGLAGYSYEQYF
TGCGCCAGCAGCCTAGGACTAGCGGGGTACTCCTACGAGCAGTACTTC
>-|TRBV9|TRBD2|TRBJ2-1
CASSGSGGYNEQFF
TGTGCCAGCAGCGGTAGCGGGGGCTACAATGAGCAGTTCTTC
>-|TRBV6-1|TRBD2|TRBJ2-1
CASSEAGGLWDEQFF
TGTGCCAGCAGTGAAGCGGGAGGGCTCTGGGATGAGCAGTTCTTC
>-|TRBV28|TRBD1|TRBJ1-5
CASEAGGSQPQHF
TGTGCCAGCGAGGCAGGGGGAAGTCAGCCCCAGCATTTT
>-|TRBV11-2|-|TRBJ1-2
CASSLSQGISYGYTF
TGTGCCAGCAGCTTAAGTCAGGGCATCTCCTATGGCTACACCTTC
>-|TRBV5-6|TRBD2|TRBJ2-1
CASSLWASGRNYNEQFF
TGTGCCAGCAGCTTGTGGGCTAGCGGGAGGAACTACAATGAGCAGTTCTTC
>-|TRBV5-8|-|TRBJ1-5
CASSLAVNQPQHF
TGTGCCAGCAGCTTGGCAGTCAATCAGCCCCAGCATTTT